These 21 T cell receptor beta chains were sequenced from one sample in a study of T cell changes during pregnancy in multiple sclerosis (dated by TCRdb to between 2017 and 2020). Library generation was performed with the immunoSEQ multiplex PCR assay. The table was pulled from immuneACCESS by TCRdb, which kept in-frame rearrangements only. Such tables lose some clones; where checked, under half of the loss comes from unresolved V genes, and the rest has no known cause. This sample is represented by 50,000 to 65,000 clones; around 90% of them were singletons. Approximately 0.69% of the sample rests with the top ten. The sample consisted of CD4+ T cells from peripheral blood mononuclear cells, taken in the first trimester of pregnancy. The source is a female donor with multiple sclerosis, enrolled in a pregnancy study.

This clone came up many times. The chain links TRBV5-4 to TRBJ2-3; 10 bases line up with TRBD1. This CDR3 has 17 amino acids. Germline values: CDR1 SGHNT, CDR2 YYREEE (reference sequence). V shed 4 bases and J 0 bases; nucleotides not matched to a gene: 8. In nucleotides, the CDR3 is TGTGCCAGCAGCCACCCGGGACAGGGGACTAGCACAGATACGCAGTATTTT. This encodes CASSHPGQGTSTDTQYF. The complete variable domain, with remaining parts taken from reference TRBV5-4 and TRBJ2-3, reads ETGVTQSPTHLIKTRGQQVTLRCSSQSGHNTVSWYQQALGQGPQFIFQYYREEENGRGNFPPRFSGLQFPNYSSELNVNALELDDSALYLCASSHPGQGTSTDTQYFGPGTRLTVL.

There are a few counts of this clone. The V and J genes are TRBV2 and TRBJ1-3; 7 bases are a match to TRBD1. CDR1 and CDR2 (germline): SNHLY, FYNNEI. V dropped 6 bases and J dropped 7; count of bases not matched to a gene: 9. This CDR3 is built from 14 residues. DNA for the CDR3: TGTGCCAGCAGCAGAGGTGGGACAGAGAACACCATATATTTT. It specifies CASSRGGTENTIYF.

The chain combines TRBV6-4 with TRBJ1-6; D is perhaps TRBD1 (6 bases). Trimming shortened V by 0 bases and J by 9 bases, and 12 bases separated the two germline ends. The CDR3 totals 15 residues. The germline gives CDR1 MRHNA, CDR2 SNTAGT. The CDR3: CASSDSGGRFSPLHF. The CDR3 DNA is TGTGCCAGCAGTGACTCCGGGGGGCGCTTTTCACCCCTCCACTTT.

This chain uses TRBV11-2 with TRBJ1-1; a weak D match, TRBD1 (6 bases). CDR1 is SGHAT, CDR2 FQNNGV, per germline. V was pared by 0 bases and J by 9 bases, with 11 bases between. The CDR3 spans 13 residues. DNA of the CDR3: TGTGCCAGCAGCTTAGATAGGACAGCCAAAGCTTTCTTT. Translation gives CASSLDRTAKAFF.

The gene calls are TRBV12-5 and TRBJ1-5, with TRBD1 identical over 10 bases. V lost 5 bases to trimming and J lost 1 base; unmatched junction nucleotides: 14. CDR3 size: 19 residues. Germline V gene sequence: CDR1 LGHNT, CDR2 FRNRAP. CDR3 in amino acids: CASGPPGTGDYRSNQPQHF. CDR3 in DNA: TGTGCTAGTGGTCCACCCGGGACAGGGGATTATAGAAGCAATCAGCCCCAGCATTTT.

The CDR3 here is CASIAPGLANTGELFF. The CDR3 coding sequence is TGTGCCAGCATCGCCCCGGGACTAGCGAACACCGGGGAGCTGTTTTTT. The V and J genes are TRBV2 and TRBJ2-2, with 8 bases lining up with TRBD2. The junction had 7 bases not matched to a gene; V was cut back by 7 bases and J by 0 bases. This CDR3 is built from 16 residues. Germline assignment: CDR1 SNHLY and CDR2 FYNNEI.

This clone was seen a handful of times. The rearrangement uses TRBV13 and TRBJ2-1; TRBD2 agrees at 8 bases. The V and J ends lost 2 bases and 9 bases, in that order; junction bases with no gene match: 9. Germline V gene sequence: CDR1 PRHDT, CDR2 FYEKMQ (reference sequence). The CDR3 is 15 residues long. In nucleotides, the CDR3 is TGTGCCAGCAGCTTATCAGGGTCGGGAGGGGGTGAGCAGTTCTTC. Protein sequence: CASSLSGSGGGEQFF.

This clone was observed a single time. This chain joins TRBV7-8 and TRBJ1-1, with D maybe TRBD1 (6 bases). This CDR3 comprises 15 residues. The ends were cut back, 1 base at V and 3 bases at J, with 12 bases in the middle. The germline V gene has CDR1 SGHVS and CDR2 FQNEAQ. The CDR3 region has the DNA TGTGCCAGCAGCTTAGGGCGGGGGGCGCACACTGAAGCTTTCTTT. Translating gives CASSLGRGAHTEAFF. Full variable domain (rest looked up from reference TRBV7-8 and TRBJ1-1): GAGVSQSPRYKVAKRGQDVALRCDPISGHVSLFWYQQALGQGPEFLTYFQNEAQLDKSGLPSDRFFAERPEGSVSTLKIQRTQQEDSAVYLCASSLGRGAHTEAFFGQGTRLTVV.

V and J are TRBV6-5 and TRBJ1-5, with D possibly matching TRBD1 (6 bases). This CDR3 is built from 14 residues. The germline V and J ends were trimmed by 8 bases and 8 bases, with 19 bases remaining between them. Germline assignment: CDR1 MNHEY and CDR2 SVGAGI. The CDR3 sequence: CASGNRVPPKPQHF. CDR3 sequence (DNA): TGTGCCAGCGGGAACAGGGTCCCGCCGAAGCCCCAGCATTTT.

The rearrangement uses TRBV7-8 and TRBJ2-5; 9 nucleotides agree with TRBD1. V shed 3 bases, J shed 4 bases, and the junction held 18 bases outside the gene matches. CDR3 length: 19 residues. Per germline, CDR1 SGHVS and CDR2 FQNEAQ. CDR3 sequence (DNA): TGTGCCAGCAGCTTTAACTACCCAAGGGGACAGGGAGGCGGAGAGACCCAGTACTTC. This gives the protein CASSFNYPRGQGGGETQYF. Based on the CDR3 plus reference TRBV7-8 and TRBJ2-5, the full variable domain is GAGVSQSPRYKVAKRGQDVALRCDPISGHVSLFWYQQALGQGPEFLTYFQNEAQLDKSGLPSDRFFAERPEGSVSTLKIQRTQQEDSAVYLCASSFNYPRGQGGGETQYFGPGTRLLVL.

CDR3 in amino acids: CASSSRDRVLSGISYEQYF. The CDR3 nucleotides are TGTGCCAGTAGTTCCCGGGACAGGGTTTTGTCGGGCATCTCCTACGAGCAGTACTTC. This sequence joins TRBV19 and TRBJ2-7; the match to TRBD1 covers 9 bases. CDR1 and CDR2 from the germline V gene are LNHDA and SQIVND (reference sequence). V was clipped by 5 bases and J by 0 bases; unmatched bases: 17. The CDR3 has 19 residues.

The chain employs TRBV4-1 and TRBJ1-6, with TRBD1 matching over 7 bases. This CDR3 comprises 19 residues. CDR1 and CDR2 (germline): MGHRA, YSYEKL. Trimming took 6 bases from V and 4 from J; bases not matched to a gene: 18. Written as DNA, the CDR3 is TGCGCCAGCAGAGCGATAATGACCCAGGGGGGCTCGTATAATTCACCCCTCCACTTT. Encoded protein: CASRAIMTQGGSYNSPLHF.

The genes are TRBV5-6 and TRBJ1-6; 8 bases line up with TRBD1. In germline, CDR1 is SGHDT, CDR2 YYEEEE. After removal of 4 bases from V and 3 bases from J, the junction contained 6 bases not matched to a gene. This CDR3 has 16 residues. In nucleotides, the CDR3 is TGTGCCAGCAGCCCCAGGACAGGGCACTATAATTCACCCCTCCACTTT. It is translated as CASSPRTGHYNSPLHF.

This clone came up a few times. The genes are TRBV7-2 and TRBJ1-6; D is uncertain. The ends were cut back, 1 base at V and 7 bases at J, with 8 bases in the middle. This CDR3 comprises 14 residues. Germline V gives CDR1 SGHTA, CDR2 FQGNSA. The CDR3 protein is CASSLETANSPLHF. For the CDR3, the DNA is TGTGCCAGCAGCTTAGAAACAGCCAATTCACCCCTCCACTTT.

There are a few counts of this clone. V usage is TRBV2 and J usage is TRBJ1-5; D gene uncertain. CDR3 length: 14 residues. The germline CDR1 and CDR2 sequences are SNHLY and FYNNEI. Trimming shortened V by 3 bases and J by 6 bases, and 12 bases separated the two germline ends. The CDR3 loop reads CASSDWESRQPQHF. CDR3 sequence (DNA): TGTGCCAGCAGTGATTGGGAGTCTCGTCAGCCCCAGCATTTT.

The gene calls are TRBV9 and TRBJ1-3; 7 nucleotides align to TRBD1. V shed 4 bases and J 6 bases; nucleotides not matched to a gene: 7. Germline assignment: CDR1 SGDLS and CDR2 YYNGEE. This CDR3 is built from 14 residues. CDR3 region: CASSRQGAVNTIYF. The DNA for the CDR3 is TGTGCCAGCAGCAGACAGGGTGCTGTAAACACCATATATTTT.

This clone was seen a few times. The CDR3 coding sequence is TGTGCCAGCTCCGAGGGGGCGGATCAGCCCCAGCATTTT. Translating it yields CASSEGADQPQHF. The V call is TRBV6-4, the J call TRBJ1-5; 7 bases match TRBD1. The CDR3 totals 13 residues. Germline values: CDR1 MRHNA, CDR2 SNTAGT. The J segment lost 5 bases and the V segment lost 8 bases, leaving 6 bases of the junction unmatched.

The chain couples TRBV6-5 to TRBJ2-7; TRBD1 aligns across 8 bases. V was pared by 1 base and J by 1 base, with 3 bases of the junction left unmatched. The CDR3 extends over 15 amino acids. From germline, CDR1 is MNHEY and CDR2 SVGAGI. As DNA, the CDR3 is TGTGCCAGCAGTTACTACGGGACAGGTTCCTACGAGCAGTACTTC. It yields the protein CASSYYGTGSYEQYF.

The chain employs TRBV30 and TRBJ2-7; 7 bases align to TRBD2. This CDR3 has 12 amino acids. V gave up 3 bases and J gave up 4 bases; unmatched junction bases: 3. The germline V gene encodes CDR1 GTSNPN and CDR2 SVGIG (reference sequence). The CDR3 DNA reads TGTGCCTGGAGGGGGGGGGTTTACGAGCAGTACTTC. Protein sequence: CAWRGGVYEQYF.

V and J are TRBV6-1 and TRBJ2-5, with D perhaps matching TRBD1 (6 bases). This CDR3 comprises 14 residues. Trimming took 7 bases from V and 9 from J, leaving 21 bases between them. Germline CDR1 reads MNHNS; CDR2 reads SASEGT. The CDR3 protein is CASTRSRGLLAQYF. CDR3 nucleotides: TGTGCCAGCACCAGGTCCAGGGGCCTCCTGGCCCAGTACTTC.

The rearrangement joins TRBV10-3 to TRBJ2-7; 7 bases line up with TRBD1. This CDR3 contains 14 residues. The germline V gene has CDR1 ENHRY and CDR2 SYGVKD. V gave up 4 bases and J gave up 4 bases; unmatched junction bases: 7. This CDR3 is CAISARQGYYEQYF. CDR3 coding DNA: TGTGCCATCAGTGCCCGACAGGGTTATTACGAGCAGTACTTC.